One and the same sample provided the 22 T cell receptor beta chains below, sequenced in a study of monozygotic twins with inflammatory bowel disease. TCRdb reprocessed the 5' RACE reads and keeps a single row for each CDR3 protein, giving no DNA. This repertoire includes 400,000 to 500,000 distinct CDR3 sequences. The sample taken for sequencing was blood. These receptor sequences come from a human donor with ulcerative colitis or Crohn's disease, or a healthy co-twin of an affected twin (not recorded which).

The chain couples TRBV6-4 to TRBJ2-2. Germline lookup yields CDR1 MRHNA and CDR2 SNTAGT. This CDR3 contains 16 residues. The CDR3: CASSDSYLLNTGELFF.

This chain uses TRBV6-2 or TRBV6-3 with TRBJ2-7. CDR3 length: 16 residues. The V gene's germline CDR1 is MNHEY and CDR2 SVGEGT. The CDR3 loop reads CASSYVLGVPPNEQYF.

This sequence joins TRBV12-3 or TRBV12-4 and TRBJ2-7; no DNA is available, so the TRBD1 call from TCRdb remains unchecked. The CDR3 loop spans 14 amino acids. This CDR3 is CASNTGTSSYEQYF.

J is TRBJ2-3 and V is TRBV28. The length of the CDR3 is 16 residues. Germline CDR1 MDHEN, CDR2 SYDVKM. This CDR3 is CASSLLALVEGDTQYF.

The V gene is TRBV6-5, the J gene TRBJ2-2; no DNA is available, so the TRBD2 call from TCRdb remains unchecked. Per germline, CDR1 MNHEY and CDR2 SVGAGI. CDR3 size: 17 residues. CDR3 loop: CASSYSAGPSAAGELFF.

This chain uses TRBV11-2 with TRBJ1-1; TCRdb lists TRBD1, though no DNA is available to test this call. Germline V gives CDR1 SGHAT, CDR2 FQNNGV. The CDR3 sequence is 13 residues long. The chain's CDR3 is CASSPDRGLEAFF.

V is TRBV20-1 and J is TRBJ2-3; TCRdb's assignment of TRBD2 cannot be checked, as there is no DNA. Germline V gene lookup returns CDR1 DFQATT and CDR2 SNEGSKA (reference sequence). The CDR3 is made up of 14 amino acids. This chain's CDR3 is CSAGGIASTDTQYF.

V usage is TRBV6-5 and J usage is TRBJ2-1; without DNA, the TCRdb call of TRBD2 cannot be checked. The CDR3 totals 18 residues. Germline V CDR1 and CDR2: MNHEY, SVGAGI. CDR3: CALLDPTSRESSYNEQFF.

CDR3 amino acids: CASSAGISYEQYF. The chain couples TRBV3-1 to TRBJ2-7. This CDR3 has 13 residues. CDR1 and CDR2 from the germline V gene are LGHDT and YNNKEL (reference sequence).

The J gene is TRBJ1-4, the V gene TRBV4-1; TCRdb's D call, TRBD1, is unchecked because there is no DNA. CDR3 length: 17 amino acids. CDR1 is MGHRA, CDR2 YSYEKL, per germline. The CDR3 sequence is CASSQGQGVATNEKLFF.

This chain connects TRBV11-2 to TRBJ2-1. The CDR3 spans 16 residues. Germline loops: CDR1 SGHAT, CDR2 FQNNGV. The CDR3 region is CASSLDLDSYLTEQFF.

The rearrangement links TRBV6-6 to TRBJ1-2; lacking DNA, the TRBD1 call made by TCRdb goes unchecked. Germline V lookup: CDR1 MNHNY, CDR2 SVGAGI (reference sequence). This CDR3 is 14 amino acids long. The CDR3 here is CASRSPGVDYGYTF.

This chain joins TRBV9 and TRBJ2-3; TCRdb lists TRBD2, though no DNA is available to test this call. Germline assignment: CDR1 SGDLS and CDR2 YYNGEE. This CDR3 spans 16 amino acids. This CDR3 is CASSVAVAGVADTQYF.

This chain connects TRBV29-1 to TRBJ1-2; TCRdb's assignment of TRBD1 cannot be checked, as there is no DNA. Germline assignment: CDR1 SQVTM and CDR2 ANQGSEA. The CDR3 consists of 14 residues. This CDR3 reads CSVKTQGEDYGYTF. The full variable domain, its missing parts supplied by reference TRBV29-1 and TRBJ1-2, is SAVISQKPSRDICQRGTSLTIQCQVDSQVTMMFWYRQQPGQSLTLIATANQGSEATYESGFVIDKFPISRPNLTFSTLTVSNMSPEDSSIYLCSVKTQGEDYGYTFGSGTRLTVV.

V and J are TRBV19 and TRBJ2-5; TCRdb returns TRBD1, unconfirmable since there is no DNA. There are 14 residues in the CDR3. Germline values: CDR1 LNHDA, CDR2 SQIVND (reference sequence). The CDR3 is CASKGTGGRETQYF.

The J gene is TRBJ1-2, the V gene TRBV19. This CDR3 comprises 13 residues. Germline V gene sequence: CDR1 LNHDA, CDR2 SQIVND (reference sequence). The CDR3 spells CASSADSAGGYTF.

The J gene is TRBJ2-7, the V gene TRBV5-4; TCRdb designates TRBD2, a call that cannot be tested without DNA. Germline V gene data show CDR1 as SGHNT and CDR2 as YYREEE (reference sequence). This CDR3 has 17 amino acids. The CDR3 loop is CASSLGVGAGGLYEQYF.

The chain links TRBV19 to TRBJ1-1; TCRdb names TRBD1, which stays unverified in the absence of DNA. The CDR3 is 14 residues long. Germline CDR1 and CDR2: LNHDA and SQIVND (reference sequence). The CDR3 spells CASSMGQPGTEAFF. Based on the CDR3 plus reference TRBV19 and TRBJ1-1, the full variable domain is DGGITQSPKYLFRKEGQNVTLSCEQNLNHDAMYWYRQDPGQGLRLIYYSQIVNDFQKGDIAEGYSVSREKKESFPLTVTSAQKNPTAFYLCASSMGQPGTEAFFGQGTRLTVV.

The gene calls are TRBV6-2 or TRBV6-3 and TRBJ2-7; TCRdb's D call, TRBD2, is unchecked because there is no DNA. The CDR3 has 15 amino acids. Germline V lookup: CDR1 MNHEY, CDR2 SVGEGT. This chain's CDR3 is CASSTGTHGSDEQYF.

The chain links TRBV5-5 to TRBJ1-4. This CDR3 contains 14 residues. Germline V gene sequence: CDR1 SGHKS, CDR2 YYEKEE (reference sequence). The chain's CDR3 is CASSFEARNEKLFF.

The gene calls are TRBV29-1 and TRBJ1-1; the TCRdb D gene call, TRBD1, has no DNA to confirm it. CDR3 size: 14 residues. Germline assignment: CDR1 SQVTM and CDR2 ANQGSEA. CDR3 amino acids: CSVEANMPPGQDAF.

The chain's CDR3 is CSASRTGEKLFF. V is TRBV20-1 and J is TRBJ1-4; TCRdb picks TRBD1, but there is no DNA to check that call. The CDR3 is 12 amino acids. Germline V CDR1 and CDR2: DFQATT, SNEGSKA (reference sequence).